Here is one T cell receptor beta chain with its context. The antigen is unknown. The assay was immunoSEQ multiplex PCR, and TCRdb's table has in-frame clones only and misses some. Counted here are some 70,000 clones, 80% to 90% occurring once; the ten biggest clones make up approximately 11%. The length of the CDR3 is 16 residues. Germline V gene sequence: CDR1 MGHDK, CDR2 SYGVNS. V was pared by 2 bases and J by 4 bases, with 7 bases of the junction left unmatched. The data originate from a study of lymphopenia after photon versus proton radiotherapy. Study-wide results and caveats: After the lymphocyte nadir, photon-treated repertoires showed oligoclonal expansion, especially of CD8+ Temra cells. Photon-treated patients lost naive T cells and TCR diversity; proton-treated stayed stable. A bigger post-nadir fall in TCR diversity correlated inversely with survival time in deceased patients.

This TCR came from a man older than 75 with esophageal cancer. V usage is TRBV25-1 and J usage is TRBJ2-1; TRBD1 matches at 8 bases. The source was peripheral blood, collected from a patient treated with proton-based radiotherapy. CDR3 bases: TGTGCCAGCAGTGAAGTGGAAGGACAGGGTTACAATGAGCAGTTCTTC. As protein: CASSEVEGQGYNEQFF.